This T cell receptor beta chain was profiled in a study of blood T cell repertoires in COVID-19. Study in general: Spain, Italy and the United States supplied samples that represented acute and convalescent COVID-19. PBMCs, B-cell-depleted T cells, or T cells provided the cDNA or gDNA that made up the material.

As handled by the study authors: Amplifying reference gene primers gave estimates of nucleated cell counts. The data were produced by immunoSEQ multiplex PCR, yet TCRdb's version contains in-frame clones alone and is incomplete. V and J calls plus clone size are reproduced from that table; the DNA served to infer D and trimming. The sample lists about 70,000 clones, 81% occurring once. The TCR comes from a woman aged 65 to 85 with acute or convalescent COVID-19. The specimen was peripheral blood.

The CDR3 nucleotides are TGTGCCAGCCGGCACAGGTTTGAAGCTTTCTTT. Its protein product is CASRHRFEAFF. This chain connects TRBV12-3 or TRBV12-4 to TRBJ1-1; D is possibly TRBD1 (5 bases). The CDR3 has 11 amino acids. The V end lost 8 bases, the J end lost 7 bases, and 11 bases lay between the germline ends.